The 29 T cell receptor beta chains in this list originate from one sample, sequenced in a study of T cell responses to AZD1222 COVID-19 vaccine (dated by TCRdb to the early 2020s). The meaning of the sample's time point label: about 28 days (+/-7) after the second vaccine dose. The library was generated by the immunoSEQ multiplex PCR assay. TCRdb took this table from immuneACCESS and kept in-frame rearrangements with V and J called. Such tables lack part of the clones; where checked against another copy, unresolved V genes explain under half of the gap, and the rest is unexplained. The sample contains around 130,000 clones, approximately 92% of them found a single time. The top ten clones comprise about 1.1% of the sample. Sequences were derived from peripheral blood, sampled 28 days after the second AZD1222 dose. The receptors stem from an adult who received the AZD1222 COVID-19 vaccine.

The chain couples TRBV3-1 (or the pseudogene TRBV3-2) to TRBJ2-1, with 8 bases lining up with TRBD2. J gave up 7 bases and V 0 bases, and 11 bases lay outside the gene matches. The germline V gene has CDR1 LGHDT and CDR2 YNNKEL (reference sequence). The CDR3 sequence is 17 residues long. The CDR3 protein is CASSQDWGREGGNEQFF. In DNA, the CDR3 is TGTGCCAGCAGCCAAGATTGGGGACGGGAGGGCGGAAATGAGCAGTTCTTC.

The chain is built from TRBV2 and TRBJ1-2; D remains unclear. The CDR3 covers 13 residues. The V gene lost 2 bases and the J gene lost 4 bases, with 8 bases spanning the gap. The germline V gene has CDR1 SNHLY and CDR2 FYNNEI. This CDR3 is CASSERSSYGYTF. The CDR3 nucleotides read TGTGCCAGCAGTGAAAGGAGCTCCTATGGCTACACCTTC.

This chain connects TRBV5-1 to TRBJ2-1; 8 bases agree with TRBD2. Trimming took 0 bases from V and 5 from J; bases not matched to a gene: 4. Germline V gives CDR1 SGHRS, CDR2 YFSETQ. The CDR3 covers 15 residues. This CDR3 reads CASSLAGRADNEQFF. CDR3 in DNA: TGCGCCAGCAGCTTGGCCGGGAGGGCCGACAATGAGCAGTTCTTC.

The gene calls are TRBV5-6 and TRBJ2-5, with a weak D call TRBD1 (7 bases). CDR1 is SGHDT, CDR2 YYEEEE, per germline. V dropped 2 bases and J dropped 6 bases, with 17 bases sitting between them. The CDR3 sequence is 15 residues long. The CDR3 loop is CASSFLSGGGQTQYF. Here the CDR3 DNA reads TGTGCCAGCAGCTTTCTCTCAGGGGGAGGACAGACCCAGTACTTC. Full variable domain (missing parts from reference TRBV5-6 and TRBJ2-5): DAGVTQSPTHLIKTRGQQVTLRCSPKSGHDTVSWYQQALGQGPQFIFQYYEEEERQRGNFPDRFSGHQFPNYSSELNVNALLLGDSALYLCASSFLSGGGQTQYFGPGTRLLVL.

The V gene is TRBV6-5, the J gene TRBJ2-1; 8 bases are a match to TRBD2. CDR1 and CDR2 (germline): MNHEY, SVGAGI. J lost 6 bases, V lost 7 bases, and 5 bases had no gene match. CDR3 length: 13 amino acids. CDR3 in amino acids: CASIGTRSNEQFF. The DNA of the CDR3 is TGTGCCAGCATCGGGACTAGGTCCAATGAGCAGTTCTTC.

CDR3 nucleotide sequence: TGTGCCAGCTCACCCCGGAGTGCCTGGGGGGATACGCAGTATTTT. It yields the protein CASSPRSAWGDTQYF. V usage is TRBV18 and J usage is TRBJ2-3; tentatively, D is TRBD1 or TRBD2 (5 bases each). The CDR3 has 15 amino acids. The V gene lost 3 bases and the J gene lost 6 bases, with 16 bases spanning the gap. CDR1 and CDR2 (germline): KGHSH, LQKENI.

The chain is built from TRBV6-5 and TRBJ2-2; TRBD1 matches at 9 bases. This CDR3 comprises 15 residues. V trimming: 0 bases; J trimming: 7 bases; junction bases outside the gene matches: 3. From germline, CDR1 is MNHEY and CDR2 SVGAGI. For the CDR3, the DNA is TGTGCCAGCAGTTACTCGGACAGGGGTGTCGGGGAGCTGTTTTTT. The encoded protein is CASSYSDRGVGELFF.

V is TRBV7-2 and J is TRBJ2-3; maybe TRBD1 (6 bases). V was trimmed by 1 base and J by 4 bases, leaving 15 bases between them. Germline-derived CDR1 and CDR2 are SGHTA and FQGNSA. The CDR3 runs 16 residues. For the CDR3, the DNA is TGTGCCAGCAGCTTAGAGAGAGGACAGTCCGCAGATACGCAGTATTTT. This translates into CASSLERGQSADTQYF.

The chain joins TRBV11-1 to TRBJ1-2, with D tentatively TRBD1 (6 bases). The ends were cut back, 5 bases at V and 2 bases at J, with 9 bases in the middle. The germline V gene has CDR1 SGHAT and CDR2 FQDESV (reference sequence). This CDR3 spans 13 amino acids. As DNA, the CDR3 is TGTGCCAGCAGCGTGGACAGAAACTATGGCTACACCTTC. Encoded protein: CASSVDRNYGYTF. The full variable domain, its missing parts supplied by reference TRBV11-1 and TRBJ1-2, is EAEVAQSPRYKITEKSQAVAFWCDPISGHATLYWYRQILGQGPELLVQFQDESVVDDSQLPKDRFSAERLKGVDSTLKIQPAELGDSAMYLCASSVDRNYGYTFGSGTRLTVV.

Only one count was recorded for this clone. The genes are TRBV19 and TRBJ1-2; D remains unclear. The ends were cut back, 3 bases at V and 3 bases at J, with 8 bases in the middle. The CDR3 runs to 13 residues. Germline CDR1 reads LNHDA; CDR2 reads SQIVND (reference sequence). CDR3 in DNA: TGTGCCAGTAGTATCACCATATACTATGGCTACACCTTC. This codes for CASSITIYYGYTF.

The chain links TRBV10-1 to TRBJ2-7; TRBD2 agrees at 7 bases. V dropped 6 bases and J dropped 0; count of bases not matched to a gene: 8. Germline lookup yields CDR1 WNHNN and CDR2 SYGVQD (reference sequence). This CDR3 is built from 15 residues. The CDR3 reads CASRPRDYSSYEQYF. CDR3 in DNA: TGCGCCAGCAGACCCCGGGACTATTCCTCCTACGAGCAGTACTTC.

The chain couples TRBV10-2 to TRBJ2-2; weak D call: TRBD2 (5 bases). Per the germline V gene, CDR1 is WSHSY and CDR2 is SAAADI. The V and J ends lost 9 bases and 2 bases respectively, with 22 bases between them. CDR3 length: 17 amino acids. This CDR3 is CASSAAVGRSNTGELFF. The CDR3 nucleotides are TGCGCCAGTTCAGCGGCGGTTGGCAGATCCAACACCGGGGAGCTGTTTTTT.

The V and J genes are TRBV7-3 and TRBJ2-1, with 9 bases identical to TRBD2. The V segment lost 5 bases and the J segment 4 bases; nucleotides outside the gene matches: 9. Germline CDR1 reads SGHTA; CDR2 reads FQGTGA. The CDR3 covers 16 residues. CDR3: CASSHGIAGDYNEQFF. Written as DNA, the CDR3 is TGTGCCAGCAGCCACGGAATAGCGGGAGATTACAATGAGCAGTTCTTC.

The CDR3 sequence is CASSRTGLAGRETQYF. In DNA, the CDR3 is TGTGCCAGCAGCCGAACCGGACTAGCGGGGCGAGAGACCCAGTACTTC. V gene TRBV5-6 combines with J gene TRBJ2-5, with 12 bases identical to TRBD2. Germline loops: CDR1 SGHDT, CDR2 YYEEEE. Trimming at V came to 4 bases and at J to 4 bases, leaving 8 bases not matched to a gene. This CDR3 is built from 16 residues.

The chain links TRBV7-3 to TRBJ2-5; 7 bases line up with TRBD2. Per germline, CDR1 SGHTA and CDR2 FQGTGA. Germline trimming cut 0 bases from V and 5 bases from J; bases unmatched to any gene: 15. The CDR3 spans 18 residues. This CDR3 is CASSLTAREVREPETQYF. The DNA for the CDR3 is TGTGCCAGCAGCTTAACGGCTCGGGAGGTCAGGGAACCGGAGACCCAGTACTTC.

The V and J genes are TRBV30 and TRBJ1-5; no reliable D call. Germline CDR1 and CDR2: GTSNPN and SVGIG (reference sequence). V lost 2 bases and J 5 bases, leaving 10 bases between the germline ends. CDR3 size: 13 residues. This chain's CDR3 is CAWSLGGDQPQHF. The CDR3 DNA is TGTGCCTGGAGTCTCGGAGGTGATCAGCCCCAGCATTTT.

J is TRBJ2-3 and V is TRBV27; 11 bases map to TRBD2. The germline V gene encodes CDR1 MNHEY and CDR2 SMNVEV (reference sequence). Losses at the gene ends were 5 bases for V and 0 bases for J; bases not matched to a gene: 4. CDR3 length: 16 residues. The CDR3 nucleotides read TGTGCCAGCAGTGTAGCGGGGGGGACTAGCACAGATACGCAGTATTTT. Translated, it gives CASSVAGGTSTDTQYF.

The rearrangement joins TRBV29-1 to TRBJ2-1; D is perhaps TRBD1 (6 bases). The CDR3 loop spans 15 amino acids. Trimming left V 6 bases short and J 0 bases short, with 15 bases between. The V gene's germline CDR1 is SQVTM and CDR2 ANQGSEA. This CDR3 reads CSVEQGRSSYNEQFF. The CDR3 nucleotides are TGCAGCGTAGAACAGGGTAGGAGCTCCTACAATGAGCAGTTCTTC.

The genes are TRBV27 and TRBJ1-2; no clear D gene. V was cut by 8 bases and J by 8 bases, with 12 bases left in between. This CDR3 is 11 amino acids long. CDR1 and CDR2 (germline): MNHEY, SMNVEV (reference sequence). The CDR3 DNA follows: TGTGCCAGCGGCCAAAATCGGGGCTACACCTTC. Translating it yields CASGQNRGYTF.

In its sample, this clone was seen a few times. V and J are TRBV11-3 and TRBJ2-7; TRBD1 agrees at 8 bases. V was clipped by 5 bases and J by 7 bases; unmatched bases: 10. The CDR3 is made up of 14 amino acids. The germline gives CDR1 SGHNT, CDR2 YENEEA. The CDR3 sequence: CASSPRTGQDEQYF. The DNA for the CDR3 is TGTGCCAGCAGCCCTAGGACAGGGCAGGATGAGCAGTACTTC.

This rearrangement joins TRBV12-5 to TRBJ2-1; 10 bases fit TRBD2. After removal of 3 bases from V and 8 bases from J, the junction contained 7 bases not matched to a gene. CDR1 is LGHNT and CDR2 is FRNRAP in the germline V gene. The CDR3 consists of 15 residues. The CDR3 spells CASGFRSSGGYEQFF. CDR3 in DNA: TGTGCTAGTGGTTTTAGGTCTAGCGGGGGCTATGAGCAGTTCTTC.

V is TRBV18 and J is TRBJ1-3, with D perhaps TRBD1 (5 bases). The CDR3 sequence is 14 residues long. The ends were cut back, 3 bases at V and 0 bases at J, with 6 bases in the middle. CDR1 is KGHSH, CDR2 LQKENI, per germline. The CDR3 is CASSPDSSGNTIYF. As DNA, the CDR3 is TGTGCCAGCTCACCCGACAGCTCTGGAAACACCATATATTTT. Drawing the rest from reference TRBV18 and TRBJ1-3, the complete variable domain is NAGVMQNPRHLVRRRGQEARLRCSPMKGHSHVYWYRQLPEEGLKFMVYLQKENIIDESGMPKERFSAEFPKEGPSILRIQQVVRGDSAAYFCASSPDSSGNTIYFGEGSWLTVV.

As DNA, the CDR3 is TGTGCCAGCAGTTTCTGGCAGGACAATGAGCAGTTCTTC. Protein product: CASSFWQDNEQFF. The chain carries TRBV12-3 or TRBV12-4 and TRBJ2-1; D uncertain. V lost 3 bases, J lost 5 bases, and 8 bases lay in between. This CDR3 contains 13 residues.

V is TRBV6-6 and J is TRBJ1-1, with D hard to call. The germline gives CDR1 MNHNY, CDR2 SVGAGI (reference sequence). The CDR3 covers 16 residues. The V end was cut by 0 bases, the J end by 0 bases, with 11 bases between. This chain's CDR3 is CASSYSGSGLNTEAFF. The CDR3 bases are TGTGCCAGCAGTTACTCCGGTTCCGGGTTGAACACTGAAGCTTTCTTT.

This chain links TRBV27 with TRBJ2-3, with D tentatively TRBD1 (6 bases). V lost 5 bases and J lost 3, with 12 bases in between. The germline gives CDR1 MNHEY, CDR2 SMNVEV (reference sequence). This CDR3 region has 14 residues. The CDR3 is CASSKNRATDTQYF. The DNA for the CDR3 is TGTGCCAGCAGTAAGAACAGGGCGACAGATACGCAGTATTTT.

CDR3 sequence reads: CASSSPREFQTEAFF. The CDR3 DNA follows: TGTGCCAGCAGCTCTCCTAGGGAGTTTCAGACTGAAGCTTTCTTT. The V gene is TRBV7-8, the J gene TRBJ1-1, with D uncertain. Germline-derived CDR1 and CDR2 are SGHVS and FQNEAQ. The CDR3 is made up of 15 amino acids. V was pared by 4 bases and J by 5 bases, with 17 bases between.

This chain links TRBV25-1 with TRBJ2-3; D not certain. CDR1 is MGHDK and CDR2 is SYGVNS in the germline V gene. V lost 1 base and J lost 0, with 8 bases in between. This CDR3 region has 15 residues. CDR3 nucleotides: TGTGCCAGCAGTGAATTTGGGCAGAGCACAGATACGCAGTATTTT. Amino acids: CASSEFGQSTDTQYF.

The chain uses TRBV4-3 and TRBJ2-4; a weak D match, TRBD1 (5 bases). Trimming took off 1 base at V and 3 bases at J, with 10 bases between the two ends. This CDR3 comprises 15 residues. The V gene's germline CDR1 is LGHNA and CDR2 YSLEER. The CDR3 spells CASSQGRAHKNIQYF. In DNA form, the CDR3 reads TGCGCCAGCAGCCAAGGCAGGGCACACAAAAACATTCAGTACTTC.

The V and J genes are TRBV6-5 and TRBJ1-1, with D hard to call. The germline V gene encodes CDR1 MNHEY and CDR2 SVGAGI. V was clipped by 1 base and J by 1 base, with 7 bases between them. The CDR3 consists of 14 residues. Written as DNA, the CDR3 is TGTGCCAGCAGTTACTATGGACCGAACACTGAAGCTTTCTTT. It is translated as CASSYYGPNTEAFF.